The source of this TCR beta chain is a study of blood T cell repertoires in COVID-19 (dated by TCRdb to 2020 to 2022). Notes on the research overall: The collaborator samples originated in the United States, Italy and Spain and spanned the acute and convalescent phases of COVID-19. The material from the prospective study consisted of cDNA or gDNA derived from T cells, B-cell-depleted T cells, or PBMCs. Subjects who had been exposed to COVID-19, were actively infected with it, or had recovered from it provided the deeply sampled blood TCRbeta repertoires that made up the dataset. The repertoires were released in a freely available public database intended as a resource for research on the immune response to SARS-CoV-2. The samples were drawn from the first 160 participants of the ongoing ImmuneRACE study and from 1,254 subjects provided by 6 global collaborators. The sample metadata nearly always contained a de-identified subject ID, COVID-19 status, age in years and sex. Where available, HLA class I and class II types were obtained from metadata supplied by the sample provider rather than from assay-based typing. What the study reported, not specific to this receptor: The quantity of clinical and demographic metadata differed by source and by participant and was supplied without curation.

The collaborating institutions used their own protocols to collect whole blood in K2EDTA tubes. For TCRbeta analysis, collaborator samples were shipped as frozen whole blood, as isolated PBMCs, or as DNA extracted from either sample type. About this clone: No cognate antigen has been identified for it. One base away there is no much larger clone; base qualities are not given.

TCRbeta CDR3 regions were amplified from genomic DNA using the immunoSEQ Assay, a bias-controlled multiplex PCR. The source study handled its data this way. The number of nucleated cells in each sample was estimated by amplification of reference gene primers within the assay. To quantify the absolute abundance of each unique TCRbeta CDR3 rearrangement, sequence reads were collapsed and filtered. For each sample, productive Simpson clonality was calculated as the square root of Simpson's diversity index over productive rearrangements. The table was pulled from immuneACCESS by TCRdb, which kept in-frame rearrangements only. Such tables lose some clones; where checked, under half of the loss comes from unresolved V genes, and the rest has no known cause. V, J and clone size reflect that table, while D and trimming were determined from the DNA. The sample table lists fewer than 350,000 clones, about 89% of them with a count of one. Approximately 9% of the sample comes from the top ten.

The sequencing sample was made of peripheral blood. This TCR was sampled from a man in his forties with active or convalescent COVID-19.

The CDR3 is CASSVGTTVADTQYF. The bases are TGCGCCAGCAGTGTGGGGACTACCGTCGCGGATACGCAGTATTTT. The rearrangement joined TRBV10-2 to TRBJ2-3, with 7 central nucleotides matching TRBD2. The CDR3 covers 15 residues, taking in both the cysteine and the phenylalanine. Only the CDR3 DNA is retained, 45 bases long and in frame from the first base. Trimming accounts for 4 bases at V and 6 bases at J, while the number of junction bases matched to no gene is 10. As encoded in the germline V gene, CDR1 is WSHSY while CDR2 is SAAADI.